Below, one TCR beta chain is given with its context. Trimming cost V 5 bases and J 8 bases; bases outside gene matches: 11. Germline-derived CDR1 and CDR2 are LGHNA and YNFKEQ. This CDR3 comprises 15 residues. Individuals drawn from under 30 US areas were about 18 to 89 years old. Self-reported history from a screening survey and questionnaire set each donor's cohort. Recovered status in Cohort 3 required two negative PCRs, clearance, or symptom resolution. The source of the sample is a study of blood T cell repertoires in COVID-19. Original handling: Reference gene primer amplification gave nucleated cell count estimates. The method was immunoSEQ multiplex PCR; TCRdb's version includes in-frame clones alone and lacks a portion of them. V, J and clone size reflect that table, while D and trimming were determined from the DNA. The table records 180,000 or so clones, around 79% of them present only once.

The chain uses TRBV4-2 and TRBJ1-2; TRBD1 matches 10 bases. This TCR came from a man aged 45-65 years who had recovered from COVID-19. What was sequenced was PBMCs or T cells enriched from blood (not recorded which). The CDR3 nucleotides are TGTGCCAGCAGCAGAGGGACAGGGGACCTCCGGGGCTACACCTTC. As protein: CASSRGTGDLRGYTF.